The 29 T cell receptor beta chains given below trace back to one sample, sequenced in a study of T cell repertoires and HLA-DP antigens. For these TCRs, the target antigens are not known. Profiled with immunoSEQ multiplex PCR; TCRdb holds only in-frame clones, not every one. The sample consists of approximately 89,000 clones, roughly nine tenths of them appearing once. Sample: CD4+ T cells from PBMCs. Receptors originate from a man between 50 and 59 years old in good health and CMV-seronegative.

This clone was recorded once. The chain joins TRBV14 to TRBJ2-1, with D perhaps matching TRBD1 (5 bases). CDR3 length equals 15 residues. V shed 3 bases and J shed 0 bases, with 9 bases lying between them. CDR1 SGHDN and CDR2 FVKESK come from the germline V gene. CDR3 sequence (DNA): TGTGCCAGCAGCCAGCGACAGAACTCCTACAATGAGCAGTTCTTC. Protein: CASSQRQNSYNEQFF.

The chain recombines TRBV18 with TRBJ2-2; 9 bases agree with TRBD1. CDR1 and CDR2 (germline): KGHSH, LQKENI. The CDR3 is 17 amino acids. Trimming took 4 bases from V and 3 from J; bases not matched to a gene: 9. The CDR3 DNA is TGTGCCAGCTCACAATCCGGGACAGGGATCGACACCGGGGAGCTGTTTTTT. Residues: CASSQSGTGIDTGELFF. Full variable domain (outside the CDR3, taken from reference TRBV18 and TRBJ2-2): NAGVMQNPRHLVRRRGQEARLRCSPMKGHSHVYWYRQLPEEGLKFMVYLQKENIIDESGMPKERFSAEFPKEGPSILRIQQVVRGDSAAYFCASSQSGTGIDTGELFFGEGSRLTVL.

V usage is TRBV4-3 and J usage is TRBJ1-1; TRBD1 matches 11 bases. Germline CDR1 and CDR2: LGHNA and YSLEER. The ends lost 3 bases at V and 5 bases at J; junction bases unmatched: 5. CDR3 length: 15 amino acids. This CDR3 reads CASSQTGTGGTEAFF. DNA of the CDR3: TGCGCCAGCAGCCAGACCGGGACAGGGGGAACTGAAGCTTTCTTT.

V usage is TRBV7-2 and J usage is TRBJ2-7; D possibly matches TRBD1 or TRBD2 (5 bases each). The V end was cut by 1 base, the J end by 0 bases, with 13 bases between. Per germline, CDR1 SGHTA and CDR2 FQGNSA. The length of the CDR3 is 16 residues. The CDR3 bases are TGTGCCAGCAGCTTAGGGCCGGGACCGAACTCCTACGAGCAGTACTTC. This gives the protein CASSLGPGPNSYEQYF.

This clone turned up a few times. This chain uses TRBV30 with TRBJ1-2; D gene unclear. Germline assignment: CDR1 GTSNPN and CDR2 SVGIG (reference sequence). The CDR3 has 13 amino acids. The V and J ends lost 0 bases and 1 base respectively, with 6 bases between them. CDR3 protein: CAWSVRFNYGYTF. Here the CDR3 DNA reads TGTGCCTGGAGTGTACGTTTTAACTATGGCTACACCTTC.

In DNA, the CDR3 is TGTGCCAGCAGTGATCAGGGGGATCGCTATAATTCACCCCTCCACTTT. Its protein product is CASSDQGDRYNSPLHF. The chain couples TRBV6-1 to TRBJ1-6; 7 positions agree with TRBD1. Germline CDR1 reads MNHNS; CDR2 reads SASEGT. This CDR3 is built from 16 residues. V trimming: 3 bases; J trimming: 3 bases; junction bases outside the gene matches: 5.

The V gene is TRBV2, the J gene TRBJ2-7; D not resolved. This CDR3 spans 13 amino acids. V lost 2 bases to trimming and J lost 1 base, with 6 bases between them. Germline V gene data show CDR1 as SNHLY and CDR2 as FYNNEI. CDR3 sequence reads: CASSENGSYEQYF. CDR3 bases: TGTGCCAGCAGTGAAAACGGGTCCTACGAGCAGTACTTC. Full variable domain (remainder filled in from reference TRBV2 and TRBJ2-7): EPEVTQTPSHQVTQMGQEVILRCVPISNHLYFYWYRQILGQKVEFLVSFYNNEISEKSEIFDDQFSVERPDGSNFTLKIRSTKLEDSAMYFCASSENGSYEQYFGPGTRLTVT.

This sequence joins TRBV6-4 and TRBJ1-1; the D gene is possibly TRBD1 (5 bases). V was clipped by 4 bases and J by 4 bases, with 13 bases between them. This CDR3 spans 14 amino acids. The germline V gene has CDR1 MRHNA and CDR2 SNTAGT. CDR3 amino acids: CASSVSQGGTEAFF. CDR3 sequence (DNA): TGTGCCAGCAGTGTTAGTCAGGGTGGCACTGAAGCTTTCTTT.

This clone was observed a few times. This chain connects TRBV6-5 to TRBJ2-5; no clear D. CDR3 length: 14 residues. CDR1 is MNHEY, CDR2 SVGAGI, per germline. Trimming removed 2 bases at V and 0 bases at J, with 7 bases between. CDR3 in amino acids: CASSYLGHQETQYF. CDR3 bases: TGTGCCAGCAGTTACCTGGGCCACCAAGAGACCCAGTACTTC.

The rearrangement uses TRBV5-8 and TRBJ2-7, with 7 bases fitting TRBD1. This CDR3 has 15 residues. Per the germline V gene, CDR1 is SGHTS and CDR2 is YDEGEE. Trimming cost V 1 base and J 4 bases; bases outside gene matches: 8. The CDR3 spells CASSLPTDRAYEQYF. DNA of the CDR3: TGTGCCAGCAGCTTGCCTACCGACAGGGCGTACGAGCAGTACTTC.

This chain joins TRBV5-1 and TRBJ1-1; 9 nucleotides line up with TRBD1. The germline V gene encodes CDR1 SGHRS and CDR2 YFSETQ. The CDR3 is 16 residues long. Losses at the gene ends were 4 bases for V and 1 base for J; bases not matched to a gene: 8. CDR3 nucleotide sequence: TGCGCCAGCAGCCCTCGGACAGGGGCCGAGAACACTGAAGCTTTCTTT. Translating gives CASSPRTGAENTEAFF.

CDR3 sequence reads: CASSPGPGQGGADTQYF. DNA of the CDR3: TGTGCCAGCAGCCCCGGGCCGGGACAGGGAGGGGCAGATACGCAGTATTTT. The rearrangement joins TRBV7-9 to TRBJ2-3; 9 bases match TRBD1. The ends lost 5 bases at V and 4 bases at J; junction bases unmatched: 13. The CDR3 loop spans 17 amino acids. Germline V gene lookup returns CDR1 SEHNR and CDR2 FQNEAQ (reference sequence).

This clone occurred once. The chain links TRBV19 to TRBJ2-1; weak D call: TRBD2 (6 bases). Germline V gene sequence: CDR1 LNHDA, CDR2 SQIVND (reference sequence). The CDR3 runs 14 residues. V lost 5 bases and J lost 8, with 16 bases in between. CDR3 DNA sequence: TGTGCCAGTAGTTCGGGACTGCTGGGCGATGAGCAGTTCTTC. It encodes CASSSGLLGDEQFF.

This sequence joins TRBV6-1 and TRBJ2-7; D is unresolved. Germline-derived CDR1 and CDR2 are MNHNS and SASEGT. Trimming pared 4 bases from V and 3 bases from J, leaving 10 bases between. The CDR3 extends over 13 amino acids. The CDR3 nucleotides read TGTGCCAGCAGTGTCAATCGGAACTACGAGCAGTACTTC. Amino acids: CASSVNRNYEQYF.

The V call is TRBV11-1, the J call TRBJ2-3; the match to TRBD1 covers 10 bases. There are 15 residues in the CDR3. The V and J ends lost 5 bases and 2 bases, in that order; junction bases with no gene match: 4. Germline V gives CDR1 SGHAT, CDR2 FQDESV (reference sequence). Written as DNA, the CDR3 is TGTGCCAGCAGCAATCGACAGGGGGCCACAGATACGCAGTATTTT. Its translation is CASSNRQGATDTQYF.

J is TRBJ1-1 and V is TRBV7-9; the D gene is possibly TRBD1 (5 bases). Germline values: CDR1 SEHNR, CDR2 FQNEAQ (reference sequence). This CDR3 contains 13 residues. Trimming took 4 bases from V and 10 from J, leaving 16 bases between them. The CDR3 spells CASSSIGSGGAFF. The CDR3 DNA sequence: TGTGCCAGCAGCTCAATAGGCAGCGGGGGAGCTTTCTTT.

With respect to this clone: Additional DNA sequences in this sample encode the identical CDR3. The chain employs TRBV28 and TRBJ1-6, with unresolved D. V lost 3 bases and J lost 0, with 6 bases in between. The CDR3 has 15 amino acids. Germline CDR1 and CDR2: MDHEN and SYDVKM. The CDR3 is CASSFKGSYNSPLHF. The CDR3 coding sequence is TGTGCCAGCAGTTTCAAGGGCTCCTATAATTCACCCCTCCACTTT.

The gene calls are TRBV28 and TRBJ1-3; the D is unclear. The CDR3 contains 14 residues. With 8 bases removed from V and 0 bases from J, the gap between germline ends came to 11 bases. In germline, CDR1 is MDHEN, CDR2 SYDVKM. CDR3 sequence (DNA): TGTGCCAGCGAGAACAACGGCTCTGGAAACACCATATATTTT. Translating gives CASENNGSGNTIYF.

This clone was counted only a few times. The chain links TRBV27 to TRBJ1-3; 7 bases fit TRBD1. The trim removed 5 bases at V and 1 base at J, leaving 8 bases unmatched. This CDR3 comprises 16 residues. CDR1 is MNHEY and CDR2 is SMNVEV in the germline V gene (reference sequence). The CDR3, as DNA: TGTGCCAGCAGTCTCACAGGGGTCGGTTCTGGAAACACCATATATTTT. Protein: CASSLTGVGSGNTIYF.

The chain links TRBV4-2 to TRBJ1-1; D is undetermined. The CDR3 extends over 15 amino acids. CDR1 and CDR2 from the germline V gene are LGHNA and YNFKEQ. Trimming took off 5 bases at V and 4 bases at J, with 17 bases between the two ends. The CDR3 DNA reads TGTGCCAGCAGCGCCGCGACTCAGGCGGGCACTGAAGCTTTCTTT. As protein: CASSAATQAGTEAFF.

The V gene is TRBV29-1, the J gene TRBJ1-5; a possible D gene is TRBD1 (5 bases). Trimming cost V 6 bases and J 5 bases, with 14 bases left between them. The CDR3 is made up of 13 amino acids. CDR1 and CDR2 (germline): SQVTM, ANQGSEA. The CDR3 DNA reads as TGCAGCGTGGGTGGTAGGGGTGATCAGCCCCAGCATTTT. It is translated as CSVGGRGDQPQHF.

The chain has TRBV5-1 and TRBJ2-7; TRBD2 agrees at 7 bases. With V trimmed by 2 bases and J by 5 bases, 4 bases remained unmatched. Per germline, CDR1 SGHRS and CDR2 YFSETQ. This CDR3 has 13 amino acids. Here the CDR3 DNA reads TGCGCCAGCAGCTTCGCGGGAGAGGACGAGCAGTACTTC. Translation gives CASSFAGEDEQYF.

The rearrangement links TRBV6-6 to TRBJ1-1, with D unresolved. In germline, CDR1 is MNHNY, CDR2 SVGAGI (reference sequence). With 2 bases removed from V and 11 bases from J, the gap between germline ends came to 12 bases. This CDR3 region has 12 residues. The CDR3 is CASSYLKDGAFF. As DNA, the CDR3 is TGTGCCAGCAGTTACCTGAAGGACGGGGCTTTCTTT.

The chain links TRBV7-2 to TRBJ2-1; 12 bases line up with TRBD1. The germline V gene has CDR1 SGHTA and CDR2 FQGNSA. The CDR3 extends over 14 amino acids. Unmatched junction bases numbered 11, after V lost 8 bases and J lost 12 bases. The CDR3 spells CASGAGQGALGQFF. CDR3 bases: TGTGCCAGCGGAGCGGGACAGGGGGCGCTAGGGCAGTTCTTC.

The chain is built from TRBV10-2 and TRBJ2-3; D is undetermined. V dropped 8 bases and J dropped 5 bases, with 14 bases sitting between them. Looked up from germline, CDR1 is WSHSY and CDR2 is SAAADI. The CDR3 spans 13 residues. As DNA, the CDR3 is TGCGCCAGCTGCCGTGGGCGAGGAGATACGCAGTATTTT. Its protein is CASCRGRGDTQYF.

The chain is built from TRBV4-3 and TRBJ2-1; D might be TRBD1 (5 bases). Germline values: CDR1 LGHNA, CDR2 YSLEER. Trimming shortened V by 2 bases and J by 5 bases, and 19 bases separated the two germline ends. The CDR3 runs 17 residues. The CDR3, as DNA: TGCGCCAGCAGCCAATACTACGGACAAATCAACAACAATGAGCAGTTCTTC. Translated, it gives CASSQYYGQINNNEQFF.

The chain has TRBV6-5 and TRBJ2-7, with a weak D call TRBD2 (6 bases). The CDR3 consists of 15 residues. V gave up 4 bases and J gave up 6 bases, with 19 bases separating them. Germline CDR1 and CDR2: MNHEY and SVGAGI. The CDR3 DNA sequence: TGTGCCAGCAGTTCTCCCGGGAGTGGTGGGGTCGAGCAGTACTTC. Protein sequence: CASSSPGSGGVEQYF.

The CDR3 is CASSSQGSGNNEQFF. CDR3 nucleotide sequence: TGTGCCAGCAGTTCACAGGGGAGTGGGAACAATGAGCAGTTCTTC. The V call is TRBV28, the J call TRBJ2-1; 7 bases map to TRBD1. This CDR3 contains 15 residues. The V gene's germline CDR1 is MDHEN and CDR2 SYDVKM. V dropped 4 bases and J dropped 5; count of bases not matched to a gene: 8.

The chain combines TRBV10-3 with TRBJ2-2, with D perhaps TRBD2 (5 bases). CDR3 size: 16 residues. Trimming removed 3 bases from V and 3 bases from J, with 14 bases in between. The germline V gene has CDR1 ENHRY and CDR2 SYGVKD. CDR3 sequence: CAISDPGIGDTGELFF. CDR3 bases: TGTGCCATCAGTGACCCTGGTATCGGGGACACCGGGGAGCTGTTTTTT.